This entry features one T cell receptor (beta chain) sequence. This specimen includes other DNA sequences encoding the same CDR3. This sample was taken from a study of blood T cell repertoires in COVID-19. Recruited during active infection, patients (from Seattle) were subsequently followed longitudinally. The CDR3 sequence is 12 residues long. Trimming cost V 0 bases and J 4 bases, with 3 bases left between them. Germline V lookup: CDR1 SEHNR, CDR2 FQNEAQ (reference sequence). Generated by immunoSEQ multiplex PCR, the TCRdb table keeps only in-frame clones and is missing some. Of around 470,000 clones listed, 89% are singletons.

This TCR came from a man aged 18 to 30 with COVID-19, enrolled during active disease. Sequenced sample: peripheral blood. The chain combines TRBV7-9 with TRBJ2-5, with D unclear. The CDR3 spells CASSLARETQYF. In nucleotides, the CDR3 is TGTGCCAGCAGCTTAGCGCGAGAGACCCAGTACTTC.